The 24 T cell receptor beta chains listed next were all sequenced from one sample in a study of control samples from healthy donors and cancer patients. Here immunoSEQ multiplex PCR was the method, and the copy in TCRdb shows in-frame clones only, minus some. The table has around 75,000 clones, 85% to 95% seen once; the top ten hold almost 6%. Sequenced: blood. The receptor source for this set is a woman aged 60-70 years in good health.

The rearrangement uses TRBV5-6 and TRBJ1-5; 9 nucleotides agree with TRBD1. CDR3 length equals 14 residues. Germline V gives CDR1 SGHDT, CDR2 YYEEEE. Unmatched junction bases numbered 0, after V lost 3 bases and J lost 2 bases. The CDR3 DNA sequence: TGTGCCAGCAGCTGGACAGGGGGCAATCAGCCCCAGCATTTT. It translates to CASSWTGGNQPQHF.

This chain uses TRBV7-3 with TRBJ2-6; no firm D call. CDR3 length: 14 residues. The V gene's germline CDR1 is SGHTA and CDR2 FQGTGA. Between the trimmed V and J ends, which lost 4 bases and 1 base, there was a span of 5 bases. The CDR3 protein is CASSSSSGANVLTF. CDR3 bases: TGTGCCAGCAGCTCCTCTTCTGGGGCCAACGTCCTGACTTTC.

This chain links TRBV28 with TRBJ1-1; no reliable D call. V was shortened by 4 bases and J by 4 bases, with 10 bases between the two germline ends. CDR1 and CDR2 from the germline V gene are MDHEN and SYDVKM. This CDR3 is built from 13 residues. The CDR3 DNA sequence: TGTGCCAGCAGTTATGGAGGAGTCACTGAAGCTTTCTTT. This translates into CASSYGGVTEAFF.

The genes are TRBV10-3 and TRBJ1-5; TRBD1 matches at 8 bases. Germline-derived CDR1 and CDR2 are ENHRY and SYGVKD. The CDR3 is made up of 17 amino acids. V lost 2 bases, J lost 2 bases, and 8 bases stayed unmatched. The CDR3 bases are TGTGCCATCAGTGAGAGTCAGGGGGCGGGTGGCAATCAGCCCCAGCATTTT. As protein: CAISESQGAGGNQPQHF.

The V gene is TRBV7-9, the J gene TRBJ2-3, with D uncertain. Germline V CDR1 and CDR2: SEHNR, FQNEAQ (reference sequence). The length of the CDR3 is 14 residues. V dropped 1 base and J dropped 0 bases, with 5 bases sitting between them. CDR3 DNA sequence: TGTGCCAGCAGCTTAGAGGGTAGCACAGATACGCAGTATTTT. Protein product: CASSLEGSTDTQYF.

V and J are TRBV11-3 and TRBJ2-7; 8 nucleotides match TRBD2. The ends lost 1 base at V and 1 base at J; junction bases unmatched: 3. The V gene's germline CDR1 is SGHNT and CDR2 YENEEA. The CDR3 runs 15 residues. The CDR3: CASSLGPGGSYEQYF. In DNA, the CDR3 is TGTGCCAGCAGCTTAGGGCCGGGAGGGTCCTACGAGCAGTACTTC. Based on the CDR3 plus reference TRBV11-3 and TRBJ2-7, the full variable domain is EAGVVQSPRYKIIEKKQPVAFWCNPISGHNTLYWYLQNLGQGPELLIRYENEEAVDDSQLPKDRFSAERLKGVDSTLKIQPAELGDSAVYLCASSLGPGGSYEQYFGPGTRLTVT.

The V call is TRBV5-4, the J call TRBJ2-2; D remains ambiguous. V lost 3 bases to trimming and J lost 1 base, with 7 bases between them. CDR1 and CDR2 (germline): SGHNT, YYREEE (reference sequence). This CDR3 contains 14 residues. CDR3 in DNA: TGTGCCAGCAGCTCCCAATTGAACACCGGGGAGCTGTTTTTT. Translation gives CASSSQLNTGELFF.

The chain uses TRBV4-1 and TRBJ2-7; a weak D match, TRBD2 (6 bases). In germline, CDR1 is MGHRA, CDR2 YSYEKL. V was clipped by 4 bases and J by 0 bases, with 19 bases between them. The CDR3 runs 17 residues. The CDR3 DNA reads TGCGCCAGCAGCCCGTTCTTTTTAGCGGTCAGCTCCTACGAGCAGTACTTC. Protein: CASSPFFLAVSSYEQYF.

This clone was detected once. This chain connects TRBV28 to TRBJ1-5, with 9 bases identical to TRBD1. This CDR3 is built from 16 residues. J gave up 4 bases and V 10 bases, and 14 bases lay outside the gene matches. The V gene's germline CDR1 is MDHEN and CDR2 SYDVKM. The CDR3: CATNAPGQGLNQPQHF. DNA for the CDR3: TGTGCCACTAATGCTCCGGGACAGGGATTAAATCAGCCCCAGCATTTT.

The rearrangement links TRBV7-6 to TRBJ1-4, with D maybe TRBD1 (5 bases). Germline V gives CDR1 SGHVS, CDR2 FNYEAQ. This CDR3 is 13 amino acids long. The V end was cut by 5 bases, the J end by 7 bases, with 11 bases between. CDR3 coding DNA: TGTGCCAGCAGCCGGGGGTGGGGTGAAAAACTGTTTTTT. It specifies CASSRGWGEKLFF.

The chain is built from TRBV7-8 and TRBJ1-5; D unresolved. From germline, CDR1 is SGHVS and CDR2 FQNEAQ. V was clipped by 5 bases and J by 5 bases, with 10 bases between them. CDR3 length: 13 amino acids. Here the CDR3 DNA reads TGTGCCAGCAGCCCTAGTAGGGATCAGCCCCAGCATTTT. Protein product: CASSPSRDQPQHF.

This rearrangement joins TRBV10-3 to TRBJ1-5; a possible D gene is TRBD1 (6 bases). The CDR3 extends over 14 amino acids. Germline loops: CDR1 ENHRY, CDR2 SYGVKD. V lost 5 bases, J lost 4 bases, and 12 bases lay in between. The DNA for the CDR3 is TGTGCCATCAGTAATACAGGGATGAATCAGCCCCAGCATTTT. This sequence encodes CAISNTGMNQPQHF.

This rearrangement joins TRBV24-1 to TRBJ2-7, with TRBD1 identical over 9 bases. The ends lost 10 bases at V and 7 bases at J; junction bases unmatched: 4. The CDR3 has 11 amino acids. CDR1 KGHDR and CDR2 SFDVKD come from the germline V gene. CDR3 amino acids: CATGQGPEQYF. The CDR3 DNA is TGTGCCACGGGACAGGGCCCTGAGCAGTACTTC.

The chain is built from TRBV6-5 and TRBJ2-7; TRBD2 agrees at 8 bases. The CDR3 length is 14 residues. V lost 8 bases and J lost 6; bases outside the gene matches: 12. The germline V gene has CDR1 MNHEY and CDR2 SVGAGI. The CDR3 DNA reads TGTGCCAGCGGCCCGGAAGCGGGAGTGGGCGAGCAGTACTTC. Residues: CASGPEAGVGEQYF.

The sample holds one count of this clone. The rearrangement uses TRBV28 and TRBJ2-1; 9 bases match TRBD2. Per the germline V gene, CDR1 is MDHEN and CDR2 is SYDVKM. Losses at the gene ends were 10 bases for V and 3 bases for J; bases not matched to a gene: 10. The CDR3 consists of 15 residues. The CDR3 region is CATFPLAGNYNEQFF. For the CDR3, the DNA is TGTGCCACCTTTCCCCTAGCGGGGAACTACAATGAGCAGTTCTTC.

J is TRBJ2-3 and V is TRBV24-1; D perhaps matches TRBD1 (6 bases). The length of the CDR3 is 15 residues. V was pared by 4 bases and J by 3 bases, with 13 bases between. The V gene's germline CDR1 is KGHDR and CDR2 SFDVKD. CDR3 in amino acids: CATSDAPQGTDTQYF. The CDR3 nucleotides are TGTGCCACCAGTGACGCCCCACAGGGAACAGATACGCAGTATTTT.

The V and J genes are TRBV7-8 and TRBJ2-1, with D perhaps matching TRBD1 (7 bases). Deletions cut 5 bases from V and 6 bases from J, with 17 bases between. Germline assignment: CDR1 SGHVS and CDR2 FQNEAQ. The CDR3 is 15 amino acids. This chain's CDR3 is CASSALLRDSNEQFF. The DNA of the CDR3 is TGTGCCAGCAGCGCACTACTGCGGGACAGCAATGAGCAGTTCTTC.

This rearrangement joins TRBV6-5 to TRBJ2-7; D possibly uses TRBD1 or TRBD2 (5 bases each). Trimming cost V 0 bases and J 4 bases, with 10 bases left between them. Germline V lookup: CDR1 MNHEY, CDR2 SVGAGI. The CDR3 spans 14 residues. The CDR3 spells CASSYSKGTYEQYF. The CDR3 DNA sequence: TGTGCCAGCAGTTACTCGAAGGGGACGTACGAGCAGTACTTC.

V gene TRBV7-9 combines with J gene TRBJ1-3; 8 bases line up with TRBD1. Trimming removed 5 bases from V and 3 bases from J; junction bases left unmatched: 6. Germline V CDR1 and CDR2: SEHNR, FQNEAQ (reference sequence). The CDR3 extends over 15 amino acids. The CDR3 DNA follows: TGTGCCAGCAGCGCCGACAGGGGATATGGAAACACCATATATTTT. This codes for CASSADRGYGNTIYF.

The chain joins TRBV5-1 to TRBJ2-5; 11 bases are a match to TRBD2. The CDR3 has 17 residues. Trimming took 4 bases from V and 1 from J; bases not matched to a gene: 9. Germline loops: CDR1 SGHRS, CDR2 YFSETQ. The CDR3 protein is CASSPGLAGGFQETQYF. CDR3 in DNA: TGCGCCAGCAGCCCGGGGCTAGCGGGAGGCTTCCAAGAGACCCAGTACTTC.

This clone appeared a few times. The CDR3 region is CASSQSLGKETQYF. CDR3 DNA: TGTGCCAGCAGTCAAAGTTTGGGAAAAGAGACCCAGTACTTC. V is TRBV7-2 and J is TRBJ2-5; D call uncertain. The germline V and J ends were trimmed by 6 bases and 3 bases, with 14 bases remaining between them. The CDR3 covers 14 residues. The germline CDR1 and CDR2 sequences are SGHTA and FQGNSA.

The chain carries TRBV6-1 and TRBJ2-7, with 10 nucleotides matching TRBD2. CDR1 is MNHNS and CDR2 is SASEGT in the germline V gene. The length of the CDR3 is 15 residues. The ends lost 7 bases at V and 0 bases at J; junction bases unmatched: 6. CDR3 nucleotides: TGTGCCAGCACTATAGCGGGAGGTCCCTCCTACGAGCAGTACTTC. Translating it yields CASTIAGGPSYEQYF.

This chain uses TRBV9 with TRBJ1-6; possible D gene TRBD1, 5 bases. Deletions cut 10 bases from V and 5 bases from J, with 16 bases between. CDR1 is SGDLS and CDR2 is YYNGEE in the germline V gene. The CDR3 contains 14 residues. CDR3 sequence (DNA): TGTGCCTCGGACCGGGACGGGCATAATTCACCCCTCCACTTT. Translating gives CASDRDGHNSPLHF.

The V and J genes are TRBV19 and TRBJ1-1, with D possibly being TRBD1 (5 bases). This CDR3 is 17 amino acids long. Germline CDR1 and CDR2: LNHDA and SQIVND (reference sequence). Trimming left V 4 bases short and J 2 bases short, with 20 bases between. CDR3 amino acids: CASSTTSGGVLNTEAFF. The CDR3, as DNA: TGTGCCAGTAGTACCACCAGCGGGGGGGTTCTCAACACTGAAGCTTTCTTT.